The 28 T cell receptor beta chains below all came from one sample that was sequenced in a study of blood T cell repertoires in COVID-19. Sequencing was performed with immunoSEQ multiplex PCR; in TCRdb, only in-frame clones are kept and a portion is missing. The data hold approximately 380,000 clones, with 88% observed a single time. Sequenced material: PBMCs or T cells enriched from blood (not recorded which). Receptors were obtained from a woman under 30 who had recovered from COVID-19.

The chain uses TRBV7-8 and TRBJ2-7; D is perhaps TRBD1 (5 bases). The CDR3 runs to 14 residues. Germline-derived CDR1 and CDR2 are SGHVS and FQNEAQ. Trimming took 2 bases from V and 2 from J, leaving 10 bases between them. The CDR3 loop reads CASSLTGNPYEQYF. As DNA, the CDR3 is TGTGCCAGCAGCTTAACAGGAAACCCCTACGAGCAGTACTTC.

A single count supports this clone. This chain joins TRBV3-1 (or the pseudogene TRBV3-2) and TRBJ2-2; TRBD1 agrees at 8 bases. The germline V gene has CDR1 LGHDT and CDR2 YNNKEL (reference sequence). J lost 4 bases, V lost 4 bases, and 8 bases had no gene match. This CDR3 has 16 residues. The CDR3, as DNA: TGTGCCAGCAGCCCGATCAGGGGGCAGGGCACCGGGGAGCTGTTTTTT. Its translation: CASSPIRGQGTGELFF.

CDR3 amino acids: CASSPWTGREGYTF. The CDR3 nucleotides read TGTGCCAGCAGCCCATGGACTGGCAGAGAAGGCTACACCTTC. J is TRBJ1-2 and V is TRBV5-4; the D is unclear. There are 14 residues in the CDR3. CDR1 is SGHNT and CDR2 is YYREEE in the germline V gene (reference sequence). Trimming pared 4 bases from V and 8 bases from J, leaving 18 bases between.

The chain uses TRBV6-5 and TRBJ1-4; 8 bases match TRBD1. The junction had 3 bases not matched to a gene; V was cut back by 0 bases and J by 6 bases. From germline, CDR1 is MNHEY and CDR2 SVGAGI. CDR3 length equals 15 residues. CDR3 loop: CASSYSVRGHEKLFF. The CDR3, as DNA: TGTGCCAGCAGTTACTCGGTCAGGGGGCATGAAAAACTGTTTTTT.

This clone was counted once. The J gene is TRBJ2-1, the V gene TRBV7-3, with 11 bases lining up with TRBD1. The ends lost 4 bases at V and 9 bases at J; junction bases unmatched: 14. Germline lookup yields CDR1 SGHTA and CDR2 FQGTGA. This CDR3 region has 17 residues. DNA for the CDR3: TGTGCCAGCAGCTCAGGACCGGGACAGGGGGTCTCGGGTGAGCAGTTCTTC. Translation: CASSSGPGQGVSGEQFF. Complete variable domain (other parts from reference TRBV7-3 and TRBJ2-1): GAGVSQTPSNKVTEKGKYVELRCDPISGHTALYWYRQSLGQGPEFLIYFQGTGAADDSGLPNDRFFAVRPEGSVSTLKIQRTERGDSAVYLCASSSGPGQGVSGEQFFGPGTRLTVL.

The chain links TRBV6-1 to TRBJ1-2; the match to TRBD1 covers 7 bases. Germline V gene sequence: CDR1 MNHNS, CDR2 SASEGT. The CDR3 contains 16 residues. Trimming at V came to 0 bases and at J to 1 base, leaving 5 bases not matched to a gene. The CDR3 reads CASSEASTGRNYGYTF. The CDR3 bases are TGTGCCAGCAGTGAAGCGTCGACAGGGCGTAACTATGGCTACACCTTC.

This rearrangement joins TRBV19 to TRBJ1-2; 10 bases agree with TRBD1. Unmatched junction bases numbered 4, after V lost 2 bases and J lost 7 bases. Germline V CDR1 and CDR2: LNHDA, SQIVND (reference sequence). The CDR3 sequence is 14 residues long. DNA of the CDR3: TGTGCCAGTAGTATAAGGGACAGGGGAGCTGGCTACACCTTC. This sequence encodes CASSIRDRGAGYTF.

The chain links TRBV4-1 to TRBJ2-7; 13 bases map to TRBD2. Germline V gene lookup returns CDR1 MGHRA and CDR2 YSYEKL. The ends lost 0 bases at V and 4 bases at J; junction bases unmatched: 3. The CDR3 is made up of 16 amino acids. CDR3 sequence (DNA): TGCGCCAGCAGCCAAGAAAAACTAGCGGGGGGGTACGAGCAGTACTTC. Amino acid sequence: CASSQEKLAGGYEQYF.

This clone showed up just once. The J gene is TRBJ2-3, the V gene TRBV19; D is unclear. CDR1 is LNHDA and CDR2 is SQIVND in the germline V gene (reference sequence). This CDR3 has 15 residues. V lost 2 bases to trimming and J lost 1 base, with 10 bases between them. CDR3 nucleotides: TGTGCCAGTAGTATATACGAATCAGGCACAGATACGCAGTATTTT. Protein sequence: CASSIYESGTDTQYF.

This clone was picked up one time. CDR3 sequence: CASSDFPGGYTF. CDR3 in DNA: TGTGCCAGCAGTGATTTTCCGGGAGGCTACACCTTC. The chain recombines TRBV2 with TRBJ1-2; D gene uncertain. This CDR3 spans 12 amino acids. Between the trimmed V and J ends, which lost 3 bases and 8 bases, there was a span of 10 bases. Germline CDR1 and CDR2: SNHLY and FYNNEI.

The genes are TRBV11-2 and TRBJ1-1; D is unclear. The V gene lost 1 base and the J gene lost 0 bases, with 21 bases spanning the gap. CDR3 length: 19 amino acids. In germline, CDR1 is SGHAT, CDR2 FQNNGV. CDR3 sequence reads: CASSLGWPPGRHMNTEAFF. As DNA, the CDR3 is TGTGCCAGCAGCTTAGGATGGCCGCCCGGCAGGCACATGAACACTGAAGCTTTCTTT.

This chain uses TRBV30 with TRBJ2-7, with D maybe TRBD2 (5 bases). Trimming took 2 bases from V and 0 from J, leaving 8 bases between them. CDR3 length equals 13 residues. Looked up from germline, CDR1 is GTSNPN and CDR2 is SVGIG (reference sequence). For the CDR3, the DNA is TGTGCCTGGAGTTCGGACTTCTCCTACGAGCAGTACTTC. It is translated as CAWSSDFSYEQYF.

The V and J genes are TRBV19 and TRBJ2-2; no reliable D call. Trimming took off 3 bases at V and 4 bases at J, with 9 bases between the two ends. The germline gives CDR1 LNHDA, CDR2 SQIVND (reference sequence). This CDR3 is built from 14 residues. As DNA, the CDR3 is TGTGCCAGTAGTATTAGAAGTAGCACCGGGGAGCTGTTTTTT. Protein sequence: CASSIRSSTGELFF.

The chain links TRBV30 to TRBJ2-7; D may be TRBD1 (6 bases). CDR3 length: 14 amino acids. Trimming took off 1 base at V and 0 bases at J, with 10 bases between the two ends. Germline V lookup: CDR1 GTSNPN, CDR2 SVGIG (reference sequence). In DNA, the CDR3 is TGTGCCTGGAGTGGGACAGCCTACTCCTACGAGCAGTACTTC. Its translation is CAWSGTAYSYEQYF.

V and J are TRBV18 and TRBJ1-2; D not certain. V was cut by 2 bases and J by 4 bases, with 8 bases left in between. Germline CDR1 is KGHSH and CDR2 is LQKENI. The CDR3 is 13 residues long. CDR3 in DNA: TGTGCCAGCTCACCATATACAGTCTATGGCTACACCTTC. It specifies CASSPYTVYGYTF. Full variable domain (missing parts from reference TRBV18 and TRBJ1-2): NAGVMQNPRHLVRRRGQEARLRCSPMKGHSHVYWYRQLPEEGLKFMVYLQKENIIDESGMPKERFSAEFPKEGPSILRIQQVVRGDSAAYFCASSPYTVYGYTFGSGTRLTVV.

The chain couples TRBV18 to TRBJ1-2; tentatively, D is TRBD1 (5 bases). The germline gives CDR1 KGHSH, CDR2 LQKENI. The CDR3 has 13 amino acids. V dropped 3 bases and J dropped 3 bases, with 8 bases sitting between them. The CDR3 sequence: CASSPQGYYGYTF. In DNA, the CDR3 is TGTGCCAGCTCACCTCAGGGCTACTATGGCTACACCTTC.

V usage is TRBV5-4 and J usage is TRBJ2-7; 8 bases line up with TRBD2. From germline, CDR1 is SGHNT and CDR2 YYREEE (reference sequence). The CDR3 has 15 amino acids. V shed 4 bases, J shed 3 bases, and the junction held 9 bases outside the gene matches. As DNA, the CDR3 is TGTGCCAGCAGCCTACCGGGACTAGTAGGCTACGAGCAGTACTTC. Residues: CASSLPGLVGYEQYF.

The chain recombines TRBV5-4 with TRBJ1-2; 7 nucleotides align to TRBD1. Looked up from germline, CDR1 is SGHNT and CDR2 is YYREEE (reference sequence). J lost 4 bases, V lost 0 bases, and 6 bases had no gene match. CDR3 length equals 15 residues. CDR3: CASSLALRTGYGYTF. The CDR3 DNA reads TGTGCCAGCAGCTTGGCCTTACGGACAGGCTATGGCTACACCTTC.

V and J are TRBV19 and TRBJ1-5; 8 bases are shared with TRBD1. V lost 6 bases and J lost 2; bases outside the gene matches: 18. Germline V gene data show CDR1 as LNHDA and CDR2 as SQIVND (reference sequence). CDR3 length equals 19 residues. CDR3 loop: CASSTHQTGERIGNQPQHF. DNA of the CDR3: TGTGCCAGTAGCACCCACCAGACAGGGGAAAGGATAGGCAATCAGCCCCAGCATTTT.

The chain combines TRBV27 with TRBJ1-1; TRBD1 aligns across 8 bases. This CDR3 has 13 amino acids. Trimming at V came to 7 bases and at J to 3 bases, leaving 4 bases not matched to a gene. Germline CDR1 reads MNHEY; CDR2 reads SMNVEV (reference sequence). The CDR3 region has the DNA TGTGCCAGCACTAAACAGGGGGACACTGAAGCTTTCTTT. It is translated as CASTKQGDTEAFF.

The chain employs TRBV23-1 and TRBJ1-3; 8 nucleotides align to TRBD1. TRBV23-1 is marked as an open reading frame, function uncertain. The CDR3 is 19 amino acids. Trimming removed 3 bases from V and 0 bases from J; junction bases left unmatched: 13. The CDR3 DNA reads TGCGCCAGCAGTCAGCCGACAGGGGACGGGAACGGCTCTGGAAACACCATATATTTT. It codes for CASSQPTGDGNGSGNTIYF.

The chain links TRBV4-1 to TRBJ2-7, with a weak D call TRBD1 (5 bases). Germline V gene lookup returns CDR1 MGHRA and CDR2 YSYEKL. The CDR3 sequence is 16 residues long. Trimming cost V 0 bases and J 2 bases, with 14 bases left between them. CDR3 in DNA: TGCGCCAGCAGCCAAGACGACTTTCAGGGAACCTACGAGCAGTACTTC. Translating gives CASSQDDFQGTYEQYF.

The chain is built from TRBV2 and TRBJ1-4, with TRBD1 as a possible D gene (5 bases). Trimming took off 4 bases at V and 4 bases at J, with 10 bases between the two ends. CDR3 length: 14 amino acids. Germline V gene sequence: CDR1 SNHLY, CDR2 FYNNEI. CDR3 sequence reads: CASSGQLSNEKLFF. CDR3 DNA: TGTGCCAGCAGTGGACAGCTAAGTAATGAAAAACTGTTTTTT.

J is TRBJ1-1 and V is TRBV6-2 or TRBV6-3, with TRBD1 identical over 9 bases. The length of the CDR3 is 15 residues. The germline V gene has CDR1 MNHEY and CDR2 SVGEGT. V was clipped by 5 bases and J by 3 bases; unmatched bases: 7. The CDR3 sequence is CASSNRQGVDTEAFF. DNA of the CDR3: TGTGCCAGCAGTAATCGACAGGGGGTCGACACTGAAGCTTTCTTT.

This chain connects TRBV19 to TRBJ2-7, with D possibly TRBD1 on 7 matching bases. Per germline, CDR1 LNHDA and CDR2 SQIVND (reference sequence). The CDR3 covers 13 residues. Trimming cost V 5 bases and J 3 bases, with 11 bases left between them. Here the CDR3 DNA reads TGTGCCAGTAGTGGGCAGGGGGGCTACGAGCAGTACTTC. Translated, it gives CASSGQGGYEQYF.

The chain combines TRBV9 with TRBJ2-5; TRBD2 aligns across 8 bases. Germline values: CDR1 SGDLS, CDR2 YYNGEE. The J segment lost 1 base and the V segment lost 4 bases, leaving 6 bases of the junction unmatched. This CDR3 spans 15 amino acids. In DNA form, the CDR3 reads TGTGCCAGCAGCAGAAATAGCGGGGCCCAAGAGACCCAGTACTTC. It yields the protein CASSRNSGAQETQYF.

The chain recombines TRBV7-8 with TRBJ1-1, with 8 nucleotides matching TRBD1. Germline V gives CDR1 SGHVS, CDR2 FQNEAQ. V trimming: 3 bases; J trimming: 1 base; junction bases outside the gene matches: 7. The CDR3 covers 16 residues. The DNA for the CDR3 is TGTGCCAGCAGCTTGCAGGGGGCTTGGGCGAACACTGAAGCTTTCTTT. Translation: CASSLQGAWANTEAFF.

V usage is TRBV27 and J usage is TRBJ2-3; 9 bases fit TRBD2. There are 16 residues in the CDR3. Looked up from germline, CDR1 is MNHEY and CDR2 is SMNVEV (reference sequence). V lost 5 bases to trimming and J lost 1 base; unmatched junction nucleotides: 7. The chain's CDR3 is CASSTRRTSGTDTQYF. CDR3 nucleotides: TGTGCCAGCAGTACCCGACGGACTAGCGGCACAGATACGCAGTATTTT.